Listed below are T cell receptor beta chains from one sample, sequenced in a study of blood T cell repertoires in COVID-19. Profiling relied on immunoSEQ multiplex PCR, and the TCRdb table lists in-frame clones only, not all of them. The repertoire holds around 85,000 clones, with about 83% as singletons. Specimen: peripheral blood. Receptor source: a man aged 45 to 65 with active COVID-19. Each CDR3 is given with its conserved first and last residue. D genes are given only for firm matches. Clone size is stated in some rows and not others, as once, few, many or a class when expanded.

D gene | clone size | J gene | V gene | CDR3 DNA | CDR3 protein
TRBD1 | - | TRBJ2-7 | TRBV9 | TGTGCCAGCAGCGGACAGGGGGCCTACGAGCAGTACTTC | CASSGQGAYEQYF
- | - | TRBJ2-7 | TRBV29-1 | TGCAGCGTCCTCTCGGGATCTTCCTACGAGCAGTACTTC | CSVLSGSSYEQYF
TRBD1 | once | TRBJ1-5 | TRBV6-5 | TGTGCCAGCACTCTTGGACAGGAGATCAATCAGCCCCAGCATTTT | CASTLGQEINQPQHF
- | - | TRBJ2-6 | TRBV28 | TGTGCCAGCAGTTCCGCAGGGTCAGGGGCCAACGTCCTGACTTTC | CASSSAGSGANVLTF
TRBD2 | few | TRBJ2-3 | TRBV9 | TGTGCCAGCAGCGTACGAGCGGGGGCAGATACGCAGTATTTT | CASSVRAGADTQYF
- | - | TRBJ1-1 | TRBV9 | TGTGCCAGCAGCTCCACGACGGGGACTGAAGCTTTCTTT | CASSSTTGTEAFF
- | - | TRBJ1-1 | TRBV6-5 | TGTGCCAGCAGTTACTCTAACGCAGGTACTGAAGCTTTCTTT | CASSYSNAGTEAFF
- | - | TRBJ1-2 | TRBV4-1 | TGCGCCAGCAGCCCGAACAGGAACTTAGCTAACTATGGCTACACCTTC | CASSPNRNLANYGYTF
- | - | TRBJ1-1 | TRBV7-3 | TGTGCCAGCATCATCCAGGTGGGGGGCACTGAAGCTTTCTTT | CASIIQVGGTEAFF
- | once | TRBJ2-2 | TRBV7-3 | TGTGCCAGCAATCTAGGGGGCGGGGAGCTGTTTTTT | CASNLGGGELFF
- | - | TRBJ2-1 | TRBV29-1 | TGCAGCGTTGTCGATCGGGAAGGTTCCTACAATGAGCAGTTCTTC | CSVVDREGSYNEQFF
- | - | TRBJ1-6 | TRBV5-1 | TGCGCCAGCAGCTTTAACAGGGTAAATTCACCCCTCCACTTT | CASSFNRVNSPLHF
TRBD1 | - | TRBJ2-2 | TRBV7-2 | TGTGCCAGCAGCTTAGCTGACAGGGGAGCCGGGGAGCTGTTTTTT | CASSLADRGAGELFF
- | - | TRBJ2-7 | TRBV9 | TGTGCCAGCAGCGTAGATGCGGCGGCCTCCTACGAGCAGTACTTC | CASSVDAAASYEQYF
- | - | TRBJ1-4 | TRBV5-1 | TGCGCCAGCAGCTTGCGGGGTTTAGAGGAAAAACTGTTTTTT | CASSLRGLEEKLFF
- | once | TRBJ2-1 | TRBV10-3 | TGTGCCATCAGTCTACAGGGAAACAATGAGCAGTTCTTC | CAISLQGNNEQFF
TRBD2 | once | TRBJ2-3 | TRBV18 | TGTGCCAGCTCACCAGGAGCTAGCGGTAGCACAGATACGCAGTATTTT | CASSPGASGSTDTQYF
- | - | TRBJ1-1 | TRBV5-4 | TGTGCCAGCAGCTTGTGGTTGGGGGGGACAGCTTTCTTT | CASSLWLGGTAFF
- | - | TRBJ1-1 | TRBV6-5 | TGTGCCAGCAGTTACTCGGGGGGGCCTGAAGCTTTCTTT | CASSYSGGPEAFF
- | - | TRBJ1-2 | TRBV5-1 | TGCGCCAGCAGCTTAGAGAACTATGGCTACACCTTC | CASSLENYGYTF
- | - | TRBJ2-1 | TRBV18 | TGTGCCAGCTCACCCGGACTCAACAATGAGCAGTTCTTC | CASSPGLNNEQFF
TRBD1 | - | TRBJ2-4 | TRBV6-1 | TGTGCCAGCAGTGTCGGGACAGGGGGGCAAGTAGCCAAAAACATTCAGTACTTC | CASSVGTGGQVAKNIQYF
- | - | TRBJ2-6 | TRBV7-9 | TGCGCCAGCAGCTTTGGTCAGTCTGGGGCCAACGTCCTGACTTTC | CASSFGQSGANVLTF
- | - | TRBJ1-2 | TRBV4-3 | TGCGCCAGCAGTTGGGGGCTAGCTAACTATGGCTACACCTTC | CASSWGLANYGYTF
- | - | TRBJ1-5 | TRBV27 | TGTGCCAGTTCAGGAAAGGGGAGCAATCAGCCCCAGCATTTT | CASSGKGSNQPQHF
TRBD1 | - | TRBJ2-7 | TRBV6-5 | TGTGCCAGCAGTTACGGGACAGGGGTCGAGCAGTACTTC | CASSYGTGVEQYF
TRBD1 | - | TRBJ2-7 | TRBV18 | TGTGCCAGCTCACCAATCGGGACAGCTAGTGGGGAGCAGTACTTC | CASSPIGTASGEQYF
- | - | TRBJ2-2 | TRBV4-3 | TGCGCCAGCAGCCAAGTAGGTCTGGGGCGGCACACCGGGGAGCTGTTTTTT | CASSQVGLGRHTGELFF
- | - | TRBJ2-2 | TRBV18 | TGTGCCAGCTCACCGGGGGGGAACACCGGGGAGCTGTTTTTT | CASSPGGNTGELFF
- | - | TRBJ1-5 | TRBV11-2 | TGTGCCAGCAGCTTAGATGTCAGTCGGGGCAATCAGCCCCAGCATTTT | CASSLDVSRGNQPQHF
- | - | TRBJ1-1 | TRBV9 | TGTGCCAGCAGCAGCGAAATGAACACTGAAGCTTTCTTT | CASSSEMNTEAFF
- | - | TRBJ1-5 | TRBV28 | TGTGCCAGCAGCTTACAGGGAGGGCGGTATCAGCCCCAGCATTTT | CASSLQGGRYQPQHF
TRBD2 | - | TRBJ2-5 | TRBV11-3 | TGTGCCAGCAGCTTAGGGACGCGGGGGGGAGGCGAGACCCAGTACTTC | CASSLGTRGGGETQYF
TRBD2 | - | TRBJ2-7 | TRBV11-1 | TGTGCCAGCAGCCCTACAGAAGGGACTAGCGGGGCTGCGGAGTACTTC | CASSPTEGTSGAAEYF
- | - | TRBJ2-3 | TRBV30 | TGTGCCTGGAGCTCGACAGATACGCAGTATTTT | CAWSSTDTQYF
TRBD1 | - | TRBJ2-7 | TRBV28 | TGTGCCAGCAGCCCGGACAGGGGGTACGGGGAGCAGTACTTC | CASSPDRGYGEQYF
TRBD1 | - | TRBJ2-4 | TRBV7-3 | TGTGCCAGCAGTCGAGGACAGGGACAGGACATTCAGTACTTC | CASSRGQGQDIQYF
- | - | TRBJ2-5 | TRBV30 | TGTGCCTGGAGTGGAGGCAGGGAAGGGCCTCAACAGACCCAGTACTTC | CAWSGGREGPQQTQYF
TRBD1 | - | TRBJ1-1 | TRBV7-9 | TGTGCCAGCAGCTTCCAAGGGACAGGGCCCGCTGAAGCTTTCTTT | CASSFQGTGPAEAFF
TRBD1 | - | TRBJ1-1 | TRBV3-1/TRBV3-2 | TGTGCCAGCAGCCAAGGCCTGACAGGGTTTACTGAAGCTTTCTTT | CASSQGLTGFTEAFF
- | many | TRBJ1-6 | TRBV4-1 | TGCGCCAGCAGCCAAGATAATTCGAGGACAGTAGATAATTCACCCCTCCACTTT | CASSQDNSRTVDNSPLHF
- | - | TRBJ1-1 | TRBV29-1 | TGCAGCGTTGAAGATCAGGGGCTCTCGGCTGAAGCTTTCTTT | CSVEDQGLSAEAFF